One sample yielded the 17 T cell receptor beta chains listed below, sequenced in a study of long-term antiretroviral therapy in people with HIV. This was the immunoSEQ v3.0 assay at survey level. The assay was immunoSEQ multiplex PCR, and TCRdb's table has in-frame clones only and misses some. The sample shows roughly 33,000 clones, approximately 97% of them seen only once. The sample was unsorted PBMCs, taken 6.9 years after starting antiretroviral therapy. These receptors were obtained from a man younger than 45 with HIV.

The genes are TRBV5-1 and TRBJ1-1; 8 nucleotides match TRBD1. The CDR3 has 13 amino acids. The germline gives CDR1 SGHRS, CDR2 YFSETQ. J lost 1 base, V lost 5 bases, and 1 base had no gene match. The CDR3 nucleotides read TGCGCCAGCAGGGGGACAGGGAACACTGAAGCTTTCTTT. Translated: CASRGTGNTEAFF.

The chain has TRBV6-1 and TRBJ1-5, with D tentatively TRBD1 (5 bases). The V and J ends lost 3 bases and 0 bases respectively, with 15 bases between them. CDR1 and CDR2 from the germline V gene are MNHNS and SASEGT. CDR3 length: 17 residues. The CDR3 loop is CASSDRGHGNSNQPQHF. The CDR3 DNA reads as TGTGCCAGCAGTGACCGCGGACACGGCAATAGCAATCAGCCCCAGCATTTT.

The rearrangement links TRBV15 to TRBJ2-5, with 9 bases lining up with TRBD1. V lost 4 bases and J lost 0; bases outside the gene matches: 3. The germline gives CDR1 LNHNV, CDR2 YYDKDF (reference sequence). The CDR3 contains 15 residues. The CDR3 region has the DNA TGTGCCACCAGCAAGACAGGGGGGAACCAAGAGACCCAGTACTTC. Translating it yields CATSKTGGNQETQYF.

This chain joins TRBV30 and TRBJ2-7; unclear D gene. The CDR3 runs to 13 residues. With 3 bases removed from V and 6 bases from J, the gap between germline ends came to 15 bases. Germline CDR1 reads GTSNPN; CDR2 reads SVGIG (reference sequence). The chain's CDR3 is CAWRLWGRSEQYF. The CDR3 nucleotides are TGTGCCTGGAGACTGTGGGGTCGGTCCGAGCAGTACTTC.

V is TRBV19 and J is TRBJ2-7; TRBD1 matches at 8 bases. Unmatched junction bases numbered 3, after V lost 5 bases and J lost 0 bases. CDR1 and CDR2 (germline): LNHDA, SQIVND (reference sequence). The CDR3 loop spans 14 amino acids. CDR3 sequence: CASSDRGSSYEQYF. As DNA, the CDR3 is TGTGCCAGTAGTGACAGGGGAAGCTCCTACGAGCAGTACTTC.

The V and J genes are TRBV6-1 and TRBJ2-7, with 7 bases aligning to TRBD1. This CDR3 is 14 amino acids long. Trimming cost V 6 bases and J 6 bases; bases outside gene matches: 11. Germline values: CDR1 MNHNS, CDR2 SASEGT. The CDR3 nucleotides read TGTGCCAGCAGACCGGGACAGAGCACTTTCGAGCAGTACTTC. It codes for CASRPGQSTFEQYF.

The chain carries TRBV6-5 and TRBJ1-5, with D uncertain. Germline V lookup: CDR1 MNHEY, CDR2 SVGAGI. The CDR3 contains 12 residues. The V end was cut by 8 bases, the J end by 3 bases, with 8 bases between. The CDR3 loop reads CASRGPNQPQHF. CDR3 sequence (DNA): TGTGCCAGCCGTGGCCCCAATCAGCCCCAGCATTTT.

V usage is TRBV6-5 and J usage is TRBJ2-5, with D unresolved. Germline V gene data show CDR1 as MNHEY and CDR2 as SVGAGI. This CDR3 has 15 amino acids. Deletions cut 4 bases from V and 5 bases from J, with 17 bases between. The CDR3 loop is CASSSLMAAEETQYF. CDR3 in DNA: TGTGCCAGCAGTTCTTTGATGGCGGCTGAGGAGACCCAGTACTTC.

The CDR3 sequence: CASSQASGSFSYEQYF. For the CDR3, the DNA is TGCGCCAGCAGCCAAGCATCAGGGTCGTTTTCCTACGAGCAGTACTTC. The chain recombines TRBV4-1 with TRBJ2-7, with D possibly matching TRBD1 (5 bases). Germline V gene data show CDR1 as MGHRA and CDR2 as YSYEKL. CDR3 size: 16 residues. Trimming took off 1 base at V and 1 base at J, with 14 bases between the two ends.

This clone was observed a few times. The germline gene is not matched at one end of the junction; a read error may be the cause. The chain recombines TRBV2 with TRBJ1-1, with a possible D match to TRBD1 (5 bases). This CDR3 is 14 amino acids long. The germline V gene has CDR1 SNHLY and CDR2 FYNNEI. Here the CDR3 DNA reads TGTGCCAGCAGGGAAGCGGCGGGGGGTTCAGAAGCTTTCTTT. It yields the protein CASREAAGGSEAFF.

The chain couples TRBV7-2 to TRBJ2-7; TRBD1 might be the D (6 bases). The V gene lost 0 bases and the J gene lost 2 bases, with 8 bases spanning the gap. Germline V gene data show CDR1 as SGHTA and CDR2 as FQGNSA. The CDR3 consists of 14 residues. CDR3 sequence: CASSLAGAPYEQYF. CDR3 DNA sequence: TGTGCCAGCAGCTTAGCGGGGGCTCCCTACGAGCAGTACTTC.

V gene TRBV2 combines with J gene TRBJ2-7; 8 positions match TRBD1. In germline, CDR1 is SNHLY, CDR2 FYNNEI. The CDR3 covers 12 residues. The ends lost 10 bases at V and 4 bases at J; junction bases unmatched: 6. The CDR3 DNA reads TGTGCCAACCGGGACAGGAGATACGAGCAGTACTTC. It is translated as CANRDRRYEQYF.

In its sample, this clone was seen once. The chain links TRBV7-2 to TRBJ1-4; D might be TRBD1 (6 bases). This CDR3 region has 14 residues. Germline V gene lookup returns CDR1 SGHTA and CDR2 FQGNSA. V lost 3 bases to trimming and J lost 12 bases, with 17 bases between them. This chain's CDR3 is CASSLRDTPSQLFF. The CDR3, as DNA: TGTGCCAGCAGCTTGCGGGACACCCCATCACAACTGTTTTTT.

The chain employs TRBV27 and TRBJ2-3, with no clear D. V lost 7 bases and J lost 5, with 16 bases in between. Germline CDR1 MNHEY, CDR2 SMNVEV (reference sequence). CDR3 size: 14 residues. CDR3 nucleotides: TGTGCCAGCACCCCCCCTGGTCTTCTAGATACGCAGTATTTT. Its protein is CASTPPGLLDTQYF.

The rearrangement joins TRBV5-6 to TRBJ2-3; D unresolved. The CDR3 is 11 residues long. V lost 6 bases to trimming and J lost 5 bases, with 7 bases between them. Germline V gene lookup returns CDR1 SGHDT and CDR2 YYEEEE. This CDR3 is CASIKGDTQYF. The CDR3 region has the DNA TGTGCCAGCATCAAGGGAGATACGCAGTATTTT.

With respect to this clone: The junction departs from germline at one end; a sequencing error may be responsible. The V and J genes are TRBV7-7 and TRBJ2-7; 7 positions agree with TRBD1. This CDR3 contains 16 residues. Germline CDR1 SSHAT, CDR2 FNYEAQ (reference sequence). CDR3 in DNA: TGTGCTAGCACGCTCAACGGCCAGGGGGAGCGGTACGAGCAGTACTTC. It yields the protein CASTLNGQGERYEQYF.

The V gene is TRBV11-2, the J gene TRBJ2-7; possible D gene TRBD2, 6 bases. V lost 3 bases, J lost 2 bases, and 11 bases lay in between. There are 14 residues in the CDR3. Germline values: CDR1 SGHAT, CDR2 FQNNGV. This CDR3 reads CASSFAGSPYEQYF. CDR3 in DNA: TGTGCCAGCAGCTTTGCGGGGTCCCCCTACGAGCAGTACTTC. Looking up the rest from reference TRBV11-2 and TRBJ2-7 gives the full variable domain: EAGVAQSPRYKIIEKRQSVAFWCNPISGHATLYWYQQILGQGPKLLIQFQNNGVVDDSQLPKDRFSAERLKGVDSTLKIQPAKLEDSAVYLCASSFAGSPYEQYFGPGTRLTVT.